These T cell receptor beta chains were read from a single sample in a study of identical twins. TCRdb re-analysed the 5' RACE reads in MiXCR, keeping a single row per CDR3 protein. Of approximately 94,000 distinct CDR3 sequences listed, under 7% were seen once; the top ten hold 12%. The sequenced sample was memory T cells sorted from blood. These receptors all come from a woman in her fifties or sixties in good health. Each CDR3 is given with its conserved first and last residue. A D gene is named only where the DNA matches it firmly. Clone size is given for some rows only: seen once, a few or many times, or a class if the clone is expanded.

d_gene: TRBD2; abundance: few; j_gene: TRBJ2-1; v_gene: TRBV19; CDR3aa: CASSIGRLAGGPSYNEQFF; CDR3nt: TGTGCCAGTAGTATAGGCCGACTAGCGGGAGGGCCTTCCTACAATGAGCAGTTCTTC
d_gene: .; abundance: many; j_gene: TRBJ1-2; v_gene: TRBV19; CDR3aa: CASSISDYYGYTF; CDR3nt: TGTGCCAGTAGTATATCAGATTACTATGGCTACACCTTC
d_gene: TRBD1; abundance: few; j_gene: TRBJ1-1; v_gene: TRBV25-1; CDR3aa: CASSEWAGGTEAFF; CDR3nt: TGTGCCAGCAGTGAATGGGCAGGGGGCACTGAAGCTTTCTTT
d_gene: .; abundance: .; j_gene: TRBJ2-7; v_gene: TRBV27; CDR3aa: CASRPPGDEQYF; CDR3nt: TGTGCCAGCAGACCACCGGGGGACGAGCAGTACTTC
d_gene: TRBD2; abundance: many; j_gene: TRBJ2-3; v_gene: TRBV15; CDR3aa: CATSREPGGQDTQYF; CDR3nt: TGTGCCACCAGCAGAGAACCGGGAGGCCAGGATACGCAGTATTTT
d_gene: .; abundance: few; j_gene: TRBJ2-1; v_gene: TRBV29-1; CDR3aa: CSVEDARLVTNEQFF; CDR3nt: TGCAGCGTTGAAGATGCGAGACTAGTAACGAATGAGCAGTTCTTC
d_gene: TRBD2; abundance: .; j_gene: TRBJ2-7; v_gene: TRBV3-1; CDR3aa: CASSQDQRERYF; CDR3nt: TGTGCCAGCAGCCAAGATCAGCGGGAGCGGTACTTC
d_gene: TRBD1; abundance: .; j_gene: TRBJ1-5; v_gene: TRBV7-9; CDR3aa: CASSLEGGTGINQPQHF; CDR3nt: TGTGCCAGCAGCTTAGAGGGTGGGACAGGGATTAATCAGCCCCAGCATTTT
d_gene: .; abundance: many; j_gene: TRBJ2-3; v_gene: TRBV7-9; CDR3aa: CASSRTTSTDTQYF; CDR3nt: TGTGCCAGCAGCCGAACGACTAGCACAGATACGCAGTATTTT
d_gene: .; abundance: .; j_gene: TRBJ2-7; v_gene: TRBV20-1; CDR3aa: CSAREPFPSGNYEQYF; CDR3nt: TGCAGTGCCAGGGAACCATTCCCCTCAGGGAACTACGAGCAGTACTTC
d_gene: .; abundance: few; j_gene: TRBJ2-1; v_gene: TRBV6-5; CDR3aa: CASSYSAGGNEQFF; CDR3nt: TGTGCCAGCAGTTACTCGGCAGGTGGCAATGAGCAGTTCTTC
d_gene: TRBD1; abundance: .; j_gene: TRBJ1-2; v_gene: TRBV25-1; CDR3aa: CASSEGGQNNPRYGYTF; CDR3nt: TGTGCCAGCAGTGAAGGGGGACAGAACAACCCGCGGTATGGCTACACCTTC
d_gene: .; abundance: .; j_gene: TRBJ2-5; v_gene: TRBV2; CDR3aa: CASSGAQRAYQETQYF; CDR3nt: TGTGCCAGCAGTGGGGCCCAGCGGGCGTACCAAGAGACCCAGTACTTC
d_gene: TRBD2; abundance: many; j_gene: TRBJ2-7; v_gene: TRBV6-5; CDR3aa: CASSYGTNLEQYF; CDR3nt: TGTGCCAGCAGTTATGGGACTAACTTAGAGCAGTACTTC
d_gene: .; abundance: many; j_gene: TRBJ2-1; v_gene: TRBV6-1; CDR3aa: CASQNVEQFF; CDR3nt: TGTGCCAGCCAGAATGTTGAGCAGTTCTTC
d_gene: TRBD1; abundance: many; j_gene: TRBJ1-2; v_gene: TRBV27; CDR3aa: CASREQGGNYGYTF; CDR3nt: TGTGCCAGCAGGGAACAGGGGGGTAATTATGGCTACACCTTC
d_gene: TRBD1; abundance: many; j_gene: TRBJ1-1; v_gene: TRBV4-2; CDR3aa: CASSPQGQGDTEAFF; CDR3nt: TGTGCCAGCAGCCCCCAGGGACAGGGCGACACTGAAGCTTTCTTT
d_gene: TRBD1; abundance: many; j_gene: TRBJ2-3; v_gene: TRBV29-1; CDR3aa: CSVRRGQGGTDTQYF; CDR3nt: TGCAGCGTCCGCAGGGGGCAGGGAGGCACAGATACGCAGTATTTT
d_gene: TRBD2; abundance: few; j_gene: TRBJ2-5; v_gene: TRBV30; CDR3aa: CAWTQEAGGFGETQYF; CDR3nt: TGTGCCTGGACCCAGGAAGCGGGAGGGTTTGGGGAGACCCAGTACTTC
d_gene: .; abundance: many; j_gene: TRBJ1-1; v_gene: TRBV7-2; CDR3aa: CASSLDFFVNTEAFF; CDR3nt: TGTGCCAGCAGCTTAGATTTCTTTGTAAACACTGAAGCTTTCTTT
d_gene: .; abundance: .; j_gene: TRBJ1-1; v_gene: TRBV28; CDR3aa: CASSPAGSDTEAFF; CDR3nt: TGTGCCAGCAGCCCCGCAGGGTCGGACACTGAAGCTTTCTTT
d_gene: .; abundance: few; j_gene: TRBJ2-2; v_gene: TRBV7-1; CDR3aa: CASSSGTFANTGELFF; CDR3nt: TGTGCCAGCAGCTCTGGGACCTTCGCGAACACCGGGGAGCTGTTTTTT
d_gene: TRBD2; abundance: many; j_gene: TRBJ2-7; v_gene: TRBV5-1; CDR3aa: CASRLGLAGVDEQYF; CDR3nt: TGCGCCAGCAGACTGGGACTAGCGGGAGTAGATGAGCAGTACTTC
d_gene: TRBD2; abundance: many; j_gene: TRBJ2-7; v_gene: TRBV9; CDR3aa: CASSVGGSGSPGQYF; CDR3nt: TGTGCCAGCAGCGTAGGGGGTAGCGGGAGTCCGGGGCAGTACTTC